One sample yielded the 9 T cell receptor beta chains listed below, sequenced in a study of response to subunit inactivated influenza vaccine. TCRdb called the RT-PCR reads again in MiXCR, with one record for every CDR3 protein. This sample has hundreds of thousands of distinct CDR3 sequences, with around a sixth found just once. The sample was PBMCs from blood, taken 12 days after vaccination. The source is a man over 45 who received an inactivated influenza vaccine.

There are a few counts of this clonotype. V and J are TRBV5-5 and TRBJ2-7; TRBD1 agrees at 11 bases. The germline V gene encodes CDR1 SGHKS and CDR2 YYEKEE (reference sequence). The CDR3 sequence is 13 residues long. The ends lost 3 bases at V and 6 bases at J; junction bases unmatched: 2. CDR3 sequence reads: CASSWGQGVEQYF. In nucleotides, the CDR3 is TGTGCCAGCAGCTGGGGACAGGGGGTCGAGCAGTACTTC.

This clonotype was counted between two and nine times. V and J are TRBV4-1 and TRBJ2-7, with D possibly matching TRBD2 (5 bases). The germline CDR1 and CDR2 sequences are MGHRA and YSYEKL. The CDR3 loop spans 15 amino acids. Trimming stripped 5 bases from V and 4 bases from J, with 18 bases between. The CDR3 DNA is TGCGCCAGCAGCTCGATAGTAGGAGGAGAATACGAGCAGTACTTC. This sequence encodes CASSSIVGGEYEQYF.

This clonotype was observed a few times. J is TRBJ2-2 and V is TRBV12-3 or TRBV12-4; tentative D call: TRBD2 (5 bases). The CDR3 consists of 14 residues. The V and J ends lost 6 bases and 4 bases respectively, with 12 bases between them. CDR3 sequence: CASRPGERTGELFF. For the CDR3, the DNA is TGTGCCAGCAGACCCGGGGAGCGCACCGGGGAGCTGTTTTTT.

J is TRBJ2-1 and V is TRBV2; 8 bases match TRBD1. The CDR3 is made up of 14 amino acids. From germline, CDR1 is SNHLY and CDR2 FYNNEI. V gave up 4 bases and J gave up 7 bases; unmatched junction bases: 6. The chain's CDR3 is CASSATGVMNEQFF. CDR3 nucleotide sequence: TGTGCCAGCAGTGCGACAGGGGTGATGAATGAGCAGTTCTTC.

V gene TRBV7-2 combines with J gene TRBJ1-6; D call uncertain. The CDR3 extends over 15 amino acids. The V and J ends lost 1 base and 6 bases respectively, with 10 bases between them. CDR1 is SGHTA, CDR2 FQGNSA, per germline. The CDR3 DNA follows: TGTGCCAGCAGCTTAGATGGGGTCCTTAATTCACCCCTCCACTTT. This translates into CASSLDGVLNSPLHF. Looking up the rest from reference TRBV7-2 and TRBJ1-6 gives the full variable domain: GAGVSQSPSNKVTEKGKDVELRCDPISGHTALYWYRQSLGQGLEFLIYFQGNSAPDKSGLPSDRFSAERTGGSVSTLTIQRTQQEDSAVYLCASSLDGVLNSPLHFGNGTRLTVT.

The table lists this clonotype with many counts. The V call is TRBV28, the J call TRBJ1-5; 7 positions match TRBD1. Germline V gene sequence: CDR1 MDHEN, CDR2 SYDVKM. This CDR3 region has 15 residues. V shed 5 bases and J 7 bases; nucleotides not matched to a gene: 11. CDR3: CASSLLGQAGQPQHF. The CDR3 DNA sequence: TGTGCCAGCAGTCTCCTAGGACAGGCGGGGCAGCCCCAGCATTTT.

This chain uses TRBV5-1 with TRBJ2-2, with TRBD2 identical over 7 bases. The CDR3 is 16 residues long. Per germline, CDR1 SGHRS and CDR2 YFSETQ. Trimming at V came to 4 bases and at J to 0 bases, leaving 6 bases not matched to a gene. CDR3 region: CASSPGTKTNTGELFF. In nucleotides, the CDR3 is TGCGCCAGCAGCCCAGGGACTAAAACGAACACCGGGGAGCTGTTTTTT.

This chain uses TRBV25-1 with TRBJ2-3; TRBD1 aligns across 7 bases. V gave up 1 base and J gave up 4 bases; unmatched junction bases: 8. The CDR3 consists of 16 residues. Germline values: CDR1 MGHDK, CDR2 SYGVNS. In DNA form, the CDR3 reads TGTGCCAGCAGTGAATCGACAGGGAAGGGGTCAGATACGCAGTATTTT. Protein: CASSESTGKGSDTQYF.

The rearrangement joins TRBV7-8 to TRBJ2-1; D may be TRBD1 or TRBD2 (5 bases each). Trimming left V 2 bases short and J 0 bases short, with 11 bases between. The CDR3 totals 16 residues. Looked up from germline, CDR1 is SGHVS and CDR2 is FQNEAQ. The CDR3, as DNA: TGTGCCAGCAGCTTAATTGGGGGTAGCTCCTACAATGAGCAGTTCTTC. This sequence encodes CASSLIGGSSYNEQFF.